This entry lists 19 T cell receptor beta chains sequenced from one sample in a study of radiation and T cells in renal cell carcinoma. The protocol was immunoSEQ multiplex PCR, while the TCRdb copy is restricted to in-frame clones and leaves out a portion. The repertoire has over 35,000 clones, around four fifths of them found once; the top ten carry about 30%. Time point reported: blood 4 weeks post-SBRT, at nephrectomy. Treatment given: 15 Gy SBRT to primary tumor, nephrectomy 4 weeks later. The sequencing here drew on blood, taken from a patient whose treatment included radiotherapy and nephrectomy. These receptors came from a woman in her seventies with renal cell carcinoma.

The chain couples TRBV5-1 to TRBJ2-1; 7 positions match TRBD1. V shed 4 bases and J 0 bases; nucleotides not matched to a gene: 4. This CDR3 has 15 amino acids. The germline CDR1 and CDR2 sequences are SGHRS and YFSETQ. The CDR3 bases are TGCGCCAGCAGCGTGGGACAGACCTCCTACAATGAGCAGTTCTTC. Amino acids: CASSVGQTSYNEQFF. The variable domain in full, with the rest retrieved from reference TRBV5-1 and TRBJ2-1, is KAGVTQTPRYLIKTRGQQVTLSCSPISGHRSVSWYQQTPGQGLQFLFEYFSETQRNKGNFPGRFSGRQFSNSRSEMNVSTLELGDSALYLCASSVGQTSYNEQFFGPGTRLTVL.

The chain couples TRBV11-2 to TRBJ2-7; 7 bases fit TRBD1. CDR1 and CDR2 from the germline V gene are SGHAT and FQNNGV. The length of the CDR3 is 15 residues. With V trimmed by 0 bases and J by 1 base, 3 bases remained unmatched. CDR3 DNA: TGTGCCAGCAGCTTAGAGCGGACAGGTTCCTACGAGCAGTACTTC. This translates into CASSLERTGSYEQYF.

CDR3 residues: CASSLRTSGGQETQYF. CDR3 coding DNA: TGTGCCAGCAGCCTTCGGACTAGCGGGGGCCAAGAGACCCAGTACTTC. This chain joins TRBV4-2 and TRBJ2-5; 13 positions match TRBD2. Germline V lookup: CDR1 LGHNA, CDR2 YNFKEQ. V lost 4 bases, J lost 1 base, and 3 bases stayed unmatched. The CDR3 runs to 16 residues.

J is TRBJ1-2 and V is TRBV7-2; D gene ambiguous. V was clipped by 5 bases and J by 7 bases, with 17 bases between them. CDR1 SGHTA and CDR2 FQGNSA come from the germline V gene. The CDR3 has 14 residues. The CDR3 region is CASSPPDRNRGYTF. In DNA, the CDR3 is TGTGCCAGCAGCCCCCCGGACCGTAATCGTGGCTACACCTTC.

The chain is built from TRBV5-4 and TRBJ1-3; D is possibly TRBD1 (5 bases). Trimming took 4 bases from V and 0 from J, leaving 11 bases between them. Germline V gives CDR1 SGHNT, CDR2 YYREEE (reference sequence). The CDR3 sequence is 15 residues long. CDR3 in amino acids: CASSEGQSSGNTIYF. The CDR3, as DNA: TGTGCCAGCAGCGAGGGGCAGTCCTCTGGAAACACCATATATTTT.

V and J are TRBV2 and TRBJ2-3; D is undetermined. Germline loops: CDR1 SNHLY, CDR2 FYNNEI. Trimming stripped 1 base from V and 5 bases from J, with 10 bases between. The CDR3 has 14 residues. CDR3 protein: CASSEGIARDTQYF. The DNA for the CDR3 is TGTGCCAGCAGTGAAGGGATAGCCAGAGATACGCAGTATTTT.

V and J are TRBV18 and TRBJ1-4, with D perhaps TRBD1 (5 bases). Germline-derived CDR1 and CDR2 are KGHSH and LQKENI. Trimming stripped 3 bases from V and 0 bases from J, with 8 bases between. This CDR3 is built from 15 residues. The CDR3 DNA follows: TGTGCCAGCTCACCGGGACTAGCAACTAATGAAAAACTGTTTTTT. Amino acids: CASSPGLATNEKLFF.

The chain links TRBV5-1 to TRBJ1-6, with D maybe TRBD1 (5 bases). Looked up from germline, CDR1 is SGHRS and CDR2 is YFSETQ. The CDR3 length is 16 residues. The V gene lost 4 bases and the J gene lost 5 bases, with 16 bases spanning the gap. The CDR3 here is CASSPSSKGHNSPLHF. The CDR3 DNA reads TGCGCCAGCAGCCCCAGCAGCAAGGGGCATAATTCACCCCTCCACTTT.

V and J are TRBV6-5 and TRBJ2-5, with no clear D. The end of the DNA fits TRBJ2-7 better, so the J call may be wrong. Germline assignment: CDR1 MNHEY and CDR2 SVGAGI. This CDR3 comprises 14 residues. CDR3 in amino acids: CASSYSWQSYEQYF. Written as DNA, the CDR3 is TGTGCCAGCAGTTACTCGTGGCAGAGCTACGAGCAGTACTTC.

V is TRBV5-6 and J is TRBJ1-4, with 10 bases that match TRBD1. Germline-derived CDR1 and CDR2 are SGHDT and YYEEEE. V lost 0 bases, J lost 4 bases, and 3 bases stayed unmatched. The CDR3 is 16 residues long. The CDR3 protein is CASSLGQGAGNEKLFF. In nucleotides, the CDR3 is TGTGCCAGCAGCTTGGGACAGGGGGCTGGTAATGAAAAACTGTTTTTT.

The chain joins TRBV7-8 to TRBJ2-1; perhaps TRBD2 as D (5 bases). CDR1 is SGHVS, CDR2 FQNEAQ, per germline. The CDR3 contains 15 residues. Trimming left V 7 bases short and J 6 bases short, with 19 bases between. DNA of the CDR3: TGTGCCAGCACCGGAGGCCGGGCCCCCTCCAATGAGCAGTTCTTC. Amino acids: CASTGGRAPSNEQFF.

This rearrangement joins TRBV6-5 to TRBJ2-3; unclear D gene. The CDR3 is 13 residues long. Germline values: CDR1 MNHEY, CDR2 SVGAGI. V lost 5 bases to trimming and J lost 3 bases, with 9 bases between them. CDR3 nucleotide sequence: TGTGCCAGCAGTCTTTCCGGGACAGATACGCAGTATTTT. As protein: CASSLSGTDTQYF.

This CDR3 is CASSQDRGDYGYTF. The CDR3 coding sequence is TGCGCCAGCAGCCAAGATCGGGGTGACTATGGCTACACCTTC. This chain joins TRBV4-3 and TRBJ1-2, with no clear D. From germline, CDR1 is LGHNA and CDR2 YSLEER. Trimming removed 0 bases from V and 3 bases from J, with 8 bases in between. This CDR3 region has 14 residues.

The chain combines TRBV21-1 with TRBJ2-2. TRBV21-1 is a pseudogene. This CDR3 region has 14 residues. CDR3: CAPPCGGPTGELFF. DNA of the CDR3: TGTGCCCCTCCTTGTGGGGGACCTACCGGGGAGCTGTTTTTT.

This clone has a handful of counts. J is TRBJ1-1 and V is TRBV19; 8 positions agree with TRBD1. Germline V gene data show CDR1 as LNHDA and CDR2 as SQIVND (reference sequence). Trimming removed 5 bases from V and 2 bases from J; junction bases left unmatched: 4. This CDR3 contains 14 residues. The DNA for the CDR3 is TGTGCCAGTAGTCCAGGGGGCGGTAACACTGAAGCTTTCTTT. Translating gives CASSPGGGNTEAFF.

The V call is TRBV7-9, the J call TRBJ1-2, with D unclear. The length of the CDR3 is 13 residues. Looked up from germline, CDR1 is SEHNR and CDR2 is FQNEAQ (reference sequence). Trimming removed 3 bases at V and 3 bases at J, with 8 bases between. This chain's CDR3 is CASSLRADYGYTF. The CDR3 nucleotides read TGTGCCAGCAGCTTGAGGGCAGACTATGGCTACACCTTC.

This clone was recorded once. The V call is TRBV21-1, the J call TRBJ2-7; TRBD2 was called by the table and not checked on the DNA. TRBV21-1 is deemed a pseudogene. CDR3 length: 18 amino acids. The CDR3: CASSKGVIPLPNSYEQYF. CDR3 nucleotide sequence: TGTGCCAGCAGCAAAGGAGTTATACCCTTGCCAAATTCCTACGAGCAGTACTTC.

The chain uses TRBV12-1 and TRBJ1-6; the table's D call TRBD1 went unverified against the DNA. TRBV12-1 is shown as a pseudogene. The CDR3 covers 15 residues. As DNA, the CDR3 is TGTGCCAGCAGCTTCTCCGGCAGGGGCGGTTCACCCCTCCACTTT. Protein sequence: CASSFSGRGGSPLHF.

The chain links TRBV7-2 to TRBJ1-5, with D perhaps TRBD1 (5 bases). The germline V and J ends were trimmed by 5 bases and 5 bases, with 10 bases remaining between them. This CDR3 contains 13 residues. Germline-derived CDR1 and CDR2 are SGHTA and FQGNSA. CDR3 sequence reads: CASSKGFDQPQHF. CDR3 nucleotide sequence: TGTGCCAGCAGCAAGGGGTTCGATCAGCCCCAGCATTTT.